This passage covers 2 T cell receptor beta chains from one sample sequenced in a study of shared clonotypes between healthy human individuals. This table comes from immunoSEQ multiplex PCR, and its TCRdb copy is limited to in-frame clones, with some not included. The repertoire includes millions of clones, around 95% of them detected once, and more than 0.1% sits in the top ten. The sample consisted of naive CD4+ T cells sorted from blood. Subset: CD45RA+ positively selected. Every receptor here comes from a man aged 18-30 years in good health.

This chain's CDR3 is CASSTGTDRTEAFF. As DNA, the CDR3 is TGTGCCAGCAGTACCGGGACAGACCGGACTGAAGCTTTCTTT. V usage is TRBV27 and J usage is TRBJ1-1; 7 bases are shared with TRBD1. Germline V gives CDR1 MNHEY, CDR2 SMNVEV (reference sequence). With V trimmed by 5 bases and J by 5 bases, 8 bases remained unmatched. The CDR3 has 14 amino acids.

This chain joins TRBV13 and TRBJ2-7; 8 bases fit TRBD2. The germline gives CDR1 PRHDT, CDR2 FYEKMQ (reference sequence). Trimming took 4 bases from V and 4 from J; bases not matched to a gene: 12. The CDR3 covers 16 residues. The CDR3 nucleotides are TGTGCCAGCAGCTCCGTTTACAGCGGGAGTGGTTACGAGCAGTACTTC. As protein: CASSSVYSGSGYEQYF.